The T cell receptor (beta chain) described here comes from a study of CD8 T cells in ankylosing spondylitis (dated by TCRdb to about 2017). The study in broad terms: The study set out to find disease-linked TCR variants by profiling T cell receptor beta repertoires in ankylosing spondylitis patients and healthy donors. The whole study cohort included over 85 healthy donors and 25 ankylosing spondylitis patients. Peripheral blood was sampled, and synovial fluid was also collected from ankylosing spondylitis patients. Study-level results and caveats: Significant enrichment of the disease-linked clones was reported in matched synovial fluid samples from ankylosing spondylitis patients. Some motif variants had previously been reported in the synovial fluid and blood of reactive arthritis patients, which suggests shared mechanisms of disease initiation. In peripheral blood, the disease-linked clones were found at relatively low frequencies and had a CD8+ phenotype. Blood from ankylosing spondylitis patients appeared to be characterized by a TCR beta motif made up of under ten highly homologous amino acid variants.

The germline V gene gives CDR1 as KGHSH and CDR2 as LQKENI. The CDR3 has 14 amino acids, counting the end cysteine and phenylalanine. Only CDR3 DNA remains: 42 bases, in frame from the first base. V is cut by 8 bases and J by 7 bases, and the space between the germline ends is 18 bases. Notes on this clonotype: The antigen it binds to is not known. The sample holds no much larger clone one base away, and base qualities are not on file.

The instrument given in TCRdb is Illumina HiSeq 2500. Quantitative 5'-RACE with molecular barcodes was the method used to prepare the TCR beta libraries. In the original analysis: Disease-linked TCR variants were identified with a new computational method built on a probabilistic model of VDJ rearrangement. The raw public reads went through TCRdb reprocessing: fastp at Q25, MiXCR clone calling, in-frame beta chains kept. Identical CDR3 protein sequences are pooled into one entry, listed with their most common genes and DNA. The V and J calls and clone size come from TCRdb's table, not from the authors' own analysis. Counted in this sample were 700,000 to 1,000,000 distinct CDR3 sequences; roughly 12% of them appeared once. The biggest ten clones account for 0.45% to 0.6% of the sample.

The rearranged chain carries TRBV18 and TRBJ2-1, with TRBD1 tentatively as D gene (5 bases match). Sequenced material: blood, either unsorted or a sorted T cell fraction (not recorded which). The receptor was derived from a male donor with ankylosing spondylitis. The CDR3 in this case is CASQYIEPGNEQFF. The nucleotide sequence reads as follows: TGTGCCAGCCAATATATCGAGCCAGGGAATGAGCAGTTCTTC.